This T cell receptor beta chain was sequenced for a study of technical replicates of blood from several donors. Trimming removed 4 bases from V and 8 bases from J; junction bases left unmatched: 18. Germline assignment: CDR1 LNHDA and CDR2 SQIVND (reference sequence). CDR3 length: 17 residues. Only in-frame clones appear in the TCRdb table, and some are missing; sequencing was by immunoSEQ multiplex PCR. The profile shows about 97,000 clones, around 96% of them singletons. Source material: T cells isolated from PBMCs. The clonotype originates from a human donor in good health. V usage is TRBV19 and J usage is TRBJ1-2, with 8 nucleotides matching TRBD1. CDR3 nucleotide sequence: TGTGCCAGTAGTACGAATACGGGACAGGTGGGTCCCGGGGGCTACACCTTC. Amino acid sequence: CASSTNTGQVGPGGYTF.